This T cell receptor (beta chain) came from a study of CD8 T cells in ankylosing spondylitis. Study results and limitations: Made up of fewer than ten highly homologous variants, a TCR beta motif appeared characteristic of ankylosing spondylitis blood.

This clonotype was counted ten times or more. Its antigen is unidentified. MiXCR, run by TCRdb on the 5' RACE reads, gives a single entry per CDR3 protein. The profile shows approximately 290,000 distinct CDR3 sequences, under 25% of them singletons. This TCR was sampled from a female donor with ankylosing spondylitis or in good health (not recorded which). The sequenced sample consisted of blood, either unsorted or a sorted T cell fraction (not recorded which).

CDR3 bases: TGTGCCAGCAGCGAACAGGGACCCTTCTATGGCTACACCTTC. As protein: CASSEQGPFYGYTF. The chain employs TRBV25-1 and TRBJ1-2; possible D gene TRBD1, 6 bases. CDR1 and CDR2 (germline): MGHDK, SYGVNS. V lost 6 bases and J 4 bases, leaving 15 bases between the germline ends. The CDR3 is made up of 14 amino acids.